This TCR beta chain was obtained from a study of shared clonotypes between healthy human individuals. This clone appeared a single time. The table came from immunoSEQ multiplex PCR; TCRdb's copy has only in-frame clones and leaves some out. The sample consists of roughly 770,000 clones, roughly 96% of them appearing once. Germline loops: CDR1 SGHAT, CDR2 FQNNGV. Between the trimmed V and J ends, which lost 2 bases and 5 bases, there was a span of 15 bases. The CDR3 sequence is 15 residues long. Naive CD8 cells lacked CD45RO and underwent positive selection for CCR7, leaving out terminally differentiated effector memory CD45RA+ cells.

The clonotype comes from a man under 40 in good health. Sequenced material: naive CD8+ T cells sorted from blood. V usage is TRBV11-2 and J usage is TRBJ2-5, with D perhaps TRBD2 (6 bases). CDR3 sequence reads: CASSLRPFGGETQYF. CDR3 DNA: TGTGCCAGCAGCTTAAGGCCCTTTGGGGGGGAGACCCAGTACTTC.